The T cell receptor beta chain described here comes from a study of spatial heterogeneity in lung cancer. Study-wide context: The study consistently detected more beta-chain than alpha-chain sequences.

Only a few counts were recorded for this clonotype. Unique molecular identifiers, one per molecule, were present on every TCR cDNA molecule. A single record per CDR3 protein comes from TCRdb applying MiXCR to the 5' RACE reads. Here the sample spans some 50,000 distinct CDR3 sequences, 7.5% to 8% being singletons. Time point described: sample taken at primary tumor resection. Tumor, nontumor lung or frozen PBMC supplied whole RNA, sequenced without sorting. Sequencing was performed on PBMCs, taken at surgery. The TCR was taken from a female donor with early-stage non-small cell lung cancer.

The CDR3 DNA sequence: TGTGCCAGCAGTTTAGGACAGGGAGGCTACGAGCAGTACTTC. Protein: CASSLGQGGYEQYF. The chain employs TRBV12-3 or TRBV12-4 and TRBJ2-7, with D perhaps TRBD1 (7 bases). The CDR3 contains 14 residues. The V gene lost 1 base and the J gene lost 3 bases, with 10 bases spanning the gap.